The T cell receptor beta chain described here comes from a study of T cell responses to AZD1222 COVID-19 vaccine. The CDR3 extends over 19 amino acids. Per germline, CDR1 LGHDT and CDR2 YNNKEL (reference sequence). The V end was cut by 2 bases, the J end by 2 bases, with 24 bases between. The data were produced by immunoSEQ multiplex PCR, yet TCRdb's version contains in-frame clones alone and is incomplete. The profile shows 55,000 to 85,000 clones, 65% to 85% of them singletons. The chain recombines TRBV3-1 (or the pseudogene TRBV3-2) with TRBJ2-5; D perhaps matches TRBD2 (5 bases). This specimen was peripheral blood, taken on day 0 of AZD1222 vaccination. This clonotype was sampled from an adult in good health. The DNA for the CDR3 is TGTGCCAGCAGCCAACAATCGGGGAGAAAACTAGGAATACAAGAGACCCAGTACTTC. It yields the protein CASSQQSGRKLGIQETQYF.